Below, 15 T cell receptor beta chains from the same sample are listed, as sequenced in a study of blood T cell repertoires in COVID-19. Data came from immunoSEQ multiplex PCR; TCRdb stores just in-frame clones and leaves some out. The sample comprises fewer than 200,000 clones, approximately 82% of which are singletons, and approximately 14% rests with the top ten. The sequencing sample was made of PBMCs or T cells enriched from blood (not recorded which). These receptors originate from a man aged 45-65 years who had recovered from COVID-19.

This chain links TRBV6-1 with TRBJ2-7, with 7 bases fitting TRBD1. The germline gives CDR1 MNHNS, CDR2 SASEGT. With 5 bases clipped from V and 2 bases from J, the junction kept 6 bases outside the gene matches. This CDR3 has 14 amino acids. This CDR3 reads CASSRQGLPYEQYF. The CDR3 bases are TGTGCCAGCAGTAGACAGGGTCTCCCCTACGAGCAGTACTTC.

The V and J genes are TRBV7-2 and TRBJ2-3; D remains ambiguous. This CDR3 comprises 13 residues. Germline lookup yields CDR1 SGHTA and CDR2 FQGNSA. The germline V and J ends were trimmed by 5 bases and 0 bases, with 6 bases remaining between them. CDR3 protein: CASSPYSTDTQYF. The CDR3 DNA sequence: TGTGCCAGCAGCCCTTATAGCACAGATACGCAGTATTTT.

The rearrangement joins TRBV4-1 to TRBJ1-4, with 12 nucleotides matching TRBD1. V shed 5 bases and J 2 bases; nucleotides not matched to a gene: 12. CDR1 and CDR2 from the germline V gene are MGHRA and YSYEKL. The CDR3 contains 19 residues. For the CDR3, the DNA is TGCGCCAGCAGCTCCCAGGCCCGGGACAGGGGGCGGACTAATGAAAAACTGTTTTTT. Protein product: CASSSQARDRGRTNEKLFF.

The V call is TRBV7-2, the J call TRBJ2-7; tentative D call: TRBD1 (6 bases). Germline V gene data show CDR1 as SGHTA and CDR2 as FQGNSA. This CDR3 is built from 15 residues. Between the trimmed V and J ends, which lost 1 base and 1 base, there was a span of 11 bases. CDR3 loop: CASSLDFGQSYEQYF. The CDR3 nucleotides are TGTGCCAGCAGCTTAGACTTCGGACAGTCCTACGAGCAGTACTTC.

In its sample, this clone was seen a few times. The genes are TRBV28 and TRBJ2-1, with TRBD2 matching 9 bases. In germline, CDR1 is MDHEN, CDR2 SYDVKM. The CDR3 runs 15 residues. Trimming took 8 bases from V and 7 from J; bases not matched to a gene: 12. CDR3 region: CASHSGAGGLNEQFF. The CDR3 region has the DNA TGTGCCAGCCACTCTGGTGCGGGGGGGCTAAATGAGCAGTTCTTC.

In its sample, this clone was seen a few times. This chain joins TRBV7-2 and TRBJ1-3; D not certain. Germline V gives CDR1 SGHTA, CDR2 FQGNSA. Trimming pared 5 bases from V and 0 bases from J, leaving 14 bases between. The CDR3 covers 16 residues. CDR3 amino acids: CASSAPKSPSGNTIYF. In DNA, the CDR3 is TGTGCCAGCAGCGCCCCGAAAAGCCCCTCTGGAAACACCATATATTTT.

Written as DNA, the CDR3 is TGCCTGACGGCCCAGGGCTACGAGCAGTACTTC. Protein: CLTAQGYEQYF. This chain connects TRBV20-1 to TRBJ2-7; perhaps TRBD1 as D (5 bases). CDR1 and CDR2 (germline): DFQATT, SNEGSKA (reference sequence). The CDR3 length is 11 residues.

On this clone: Distinct nucleotide sequences in the sample also encode this CDR3. The chain is built from TRBV28 and TRBJ1-3; 7 nucleotides line up with TRBD1. The germline V gene encodes CDR1 MDHEN and CDR2 SYDVKM. With V trimmed by 5 bases and J by 4 bases, 5 bases remained unmatched. This CDR3 is 14 amino acids long. The CDR3 loop is CASSRQGTGNTIYF. The CDR3 DNA reads TGTGCCAGCAGTCGACAGGGAACAGGAAACACCATATATTTT.

The sample holds one count of this clone. The gene calls are TRBV3-1 (or the pseudogene TRBV3-2) and TRBJ1-2, with D unclear. In germline, CDR1 is LGHDT, CDR2 YNNKEL (reference sequence). The CDR3 is made up of 13 amino acids. Trimming removed 1 base at V and 7 bases at J, with 10 bases between. CDR3 in amino acids: CASSQVLGSGYTF. Written as DNA, the CDR3 is TGTGCCAGCAGCCAAGTCTTGGGCAGTGGCTACACCTTC.

The rearrangement uses TRBV19 and TRBJ1-2, with D uncertain. CDR1 and CDR2 (germline): LNHDA, SQIVND (reference sequence). The V gene lost 0 bases and the J gene lost 1 base, with 6 bases spanning the gap. CDR3 length: 14 amino acids. The CDR3 DNA follows: TGTGCCAGTAGTATAGAAGGACTTAACTATGGCTACACCTTC. Its translation is CASSIEGLNYGYTF.

The chain links TRBV18 to TRBJ2-7; 8 bases line up with TRBD2. CDR3 length equals 15 residues. Per the germline V gene, CDR1 is KGHSH and CDR2 is LQKENI. The trim removed 3 bases at V and 2 bases at J, leaving 6 bases unmatched. The CDR3 region is CASSPSRGGTYEQYF. CDR3 nucleotide sequence: TGTGCCAGCTCACCGTCACGGGGGGGGACCTACGAGCAGTACTTC.

The V gene is TRBV29-1, the J gene TRBJ1-2; 12 bases are shared with TRBD1. The germline V gene encodes CDR1 SQVTM and CDR2 ANQGSEA. The CDR3 totals 16 residues. V shed 5 bases and J 0 bases; nucleotides not matched to a gene: 7. CDR3 DNA sequence: TGCAGCGTTTTCACGGGACAGGGGGCGACTAACTATGGCTACACCTTC. This sequence encodes CSVFTGQGATNYGYTF.

The rearrangement links TRBV6-4 to TRBJ2-3; 12 nucleotides align to TRBD2. This CDR3 is 17 amino acids long. The germline V gene has CDR1 MRHNA and CDR2 SNTAGT. Unmatched junction bases numbered 6, after V lost 5 bases and J lost 0 bases. The CDR3 sequence is CASSPTSGGASTDTQYF. The DNA for the CDR3 is TGTGCCAGCAGTCCGACTAGCGGGGGAGCTAGCACAGATACGCAGTATTTT.

The V call is TRBV5-1, the J call TRBJ2-6, with D perhaps matching TRBD1 (5 bases). V was cut by 5 bases and J by 0 bases, with 9 bases left in between. Per germline, CDR1 SGHRS and CDR2 YFSETQ. This CDR3 has 15 amino acids. DNA of the CDR3: TGCGCCAGCAGAGGGGTTATCTCTGGGGCCAACGTCCTGACTTTC. Its protein is CASRGVISGANVLTF.

The V gene is TRBV7-9, the J gene TRBJ1-1; 8 bases are shared with TRBD1. The ends lost 1 base at V and 2 bases at J; junction bases unmatched: 3. The CDR3 loop spans 15 amino acids. Germline V lookup: CDR1 SEHNR, CDR2 FQNEAQ (reference sequence). The CDR3 is CASSLEGQGNTEAFF. The CDR3 DNA is TGTGCCAGCAGCTTAGAAGGACAGGGCAACACTGAAGCTTTCTTT.